The 26 T cell receptor beta chains given below trace back to one sample, sequenced in a study of T cell repertoires in cytomegalovirus infection. TCRdb re-called the reads through MiXCR, storing one row per CDR3 protein. The sample has 650,000 to 900,000 distinct CDR3 sequences; 30% to 35% are singletons. No antigen is known for these receptors. Sample: cultured CD8+ T cells from PBMCs, taken from culture after CMV antigen stimulation. These receptor sequences come from a human donor in good health (CMV status not recorded). Some clones in this sample may be carry-over from other donors' samples.

To note about this clonotype: The junction differs from germline at one of its ends, possibly a read error. This sequence joins TRBV6-6 and TRBJ2-2; 8 bases are a match to TRBD2. There are 15 residues in the CDR3. Germline CDR1 MNHNY, CDR2 SVGAGI (reference sequence). CDR3 region: CASNYGGAITGELFF. In DNA form, the CDR3 reads TGTGCCAGCAATTACGGGGGGGCTATAACCGGGGAGCTGTTTTTT.

V is TRBV4-1 and J is TRBJ2-1; D is uncertain. Deletions cut 3 bases from V and 3 bases from J, with 9 bases between. Per the germline V gene, CDR1 is MGHRA and CDR2 is YSYEKL. CDR3 length: 14 residues. In DNA, the CDR3 is TGCGCCAGCAGCCACGACACCGGCTACAATGAGCAGTTCTTC. Translating gives CASSHDTGYNEQFF.

The CDR3 region is CASAGSGGLRRDGYTF. The CDR3 coding sequence is TGTGCCAGCGCCGGGTCAGGGGGTTTACGTAGGGATGGCTACACCTTC. This chain links TRBV27 with TRBJ1-2; 7 positions agree with TRBD1. Germline CDR1 reads MNHEY; CDR2 reads SMNVEV (reference sequence). The CDR3 extends over 16 amino acids. V gave up 8 bases and J gave up 6 bases; unmatched junction bases: 18.

This clonotype was observed many times. V and J are TRBV27 and TRBJ1-1; D perhaps matches TRBD1 (5 bases). The V end lost 8 bases, the J end lost 1 base, and 11 bases lay between the germline ends. CDR3 length: 13 amino acids. Germline assignment: CDR1 MNHEY and CDR2 SMNVEV (reference sequence). The DNA of the CDR3 is TGTGCCAGCGGGGACGGAGAGAACACTGAAGCTTTCTTT. This codes for CASGDGENTEAFF.

The V gene is TRBV7-4, the J gene TRBJ1-2; D is ambiguous. The germline V gene encodes CDR1 SGHVT and CDR2 SQSDAQ. The length of the CDR3 is 12 residues. Trimming cost V 5 bases and J 4 bases, with 8 bases left between them. CDR3 DNA: TGTGCCAGCAGCCGCGCGGCCTATGGCTACACCTTC. It translates to CASSRAAYGYTF.

The table lists this clonotype with a few counts. The chain recombines TRBV7-6 with TRBJ2-1; 8 bases fit TRBD1. This CDR3 spans 16 amino acids. Trimming cost V 1 base and J 8 bases; bases outside gene matches: 10. Per germline, CDR1 SGHVS and CDR2 FNYEAQ. DNA of the CDR3: TGTGCCAGCAGCTTAGAGTTCGGGACAGGTGCCCATGAGCAGTTCTTC. This sequence encodes CASSLEFGTGAHEQFF.

This clonotype was seen once. The chain recombines TRBV19 with TRBJ1-5, with 10 bases fitting TRBD1. CDR3 length equals 15 residues. The V gene end was trimmed by 3 bases and the J gene end by 5 bases; junction bases not matched to a gene: 4. Germline V lookup: CDR1 LNHDA, CDR2 SQIVND (reference sequence). Written as DNA, the CDR3 is TGTGCCAGTAGTATCGTGGACAGGGGGGATCAGCCCCAGCATTTT. Translated: CASSIVDRGDQPQHF.

The chain recombines TRBV6-2 or TRBV6-3 with TRBJ2-1; TRBD2 matches 9 bases. Germline loops: CDR1 MNHEY, CDR2 SVGEGT. The CDR3 is made up of 15 amino acids. J gave up 8 bases and V 6 bases, and 11 bases lay outside the gene matches. CDR3 DNA: TGTGCCAGCAGGGCTGCGGGGGGGCCGTGGGATGAGCAGTTCTTC. As protein: CASRAAGGPWDEQFF.

The sample holds one count of this clonotype. A much bigger clone sits one base away, suggesting this may be a read error. The genes are TRBV7-4 and TRBJ2-7; TRBD1 aligns across 9 bases. The V and J ends lost 1 base and 3 bases, in that order; junction bases with no gene match: 4. The CDR3 extends over 15 amino acids. The germline CDR1 and CDR2 sequences are SGHVT and SQSDAQ. The chain's CDR3 is CASSLGTGAHYEQYF. The CDR3 DNA reads as TGTGCCAGCAGCTTAGGGACAGGGGCTCACTACGAGCAGTACTTC.

J is TRBJ2-7 and V is TRBV12-3 or TRBV12-4; 9 bases line up with TRBD2. Trimming at V came to 0 bases and at J to 3 bases, leaving 9 bases not matched to a gene. CDR3 length: 17 residues. CDR3 sequence: CASSLAGSSGANYEQYF. The CDR3 bases are TGTGCCAGCAGTTTAGCTGGATCTAGCGGGGCCAACTACGAGCAGTACTTC.

The chain is built from TRBV7-9 and TRBJ1-1, with D perhaps TRBD1 (6 bases). The CDR3 is 15 residues long. The ends were cut back, 5 bases at V and 1 base at J, with 14 bases in the middle. The germline CDR1 and CDR2 sequences are SEHNR and FQNEAQ (reference sequence). In DNA form, the CDR3 reads TGTGCCAGCAGCCCCGACGGGGGCGCGAACACTGAAGCTTTCTTT. Protein: CASSPDGGANTEAFF. Together with reference TRBV7-9 and TRBJ1-1, the CDR3 gives the full variable domain: DTGVSQNPRHKITKRGQNVTFRCDPISEHNRLYWYRQTLGQGPEFLTYFQNEAQLEKSRLLSDRFSAERPKGSFSTLEIQRTEQGDSAMYLCASSPDGGANTEAFFGQGTRLTVV.

The chain carries TRBV6-2 or TRBV6-3 and TRBJ1-1; no firm D call. This CDR3 has 13 amino acids. Germline CDR1 MNHEY, CDR2 SVGEGT. Trimming removed 7 bases at V and 12 bases at J, with 21 bases between. DNA of the CDR3: TGTGCCAGCACCAACACGGACGTCGGCTTGACTTTCTTT. Translation gives CASTNTDVGLTFF.

Only one count was recorded for this clonotype. The chain carries TRBV27 and TRBJ1-1; D may be TRBD1 (6 bases). This CDR3 has 15 residues. Trimming pared 8 bases from V and 0 bases from J, leaving 16 bases between. The germline gives CDR1 MNHEY, CDR2 SMNVEV (reference sequence). The CDR3 loop reads CASRTGHPMNTEAFF. The DNA for the CDR3 is TGTGCCAGCCGTACGGGACACCCAATGAACACTGAAGCTTTCTTT.

The chain carries TRBV24-1 and TRBJ2-1; the match to TRBD1 covers 7 bases. V shed 2 bases, J shed 0 bases, and the junction held 9 bases outside the gene matches. The germline V gene has CDR1 KGHDR and CDR2 SFDVKD. This CDR3 contains 18 residues. The CDR3 sequence is CATSDSHRDSHSYNEQFF. The CDR3 DNA reads as TGTGCCACCAGTGATTCGCACCGGGACAGTCACTCCTACAATGAGCAGTTCTTC.

The chain joins TRBV29-1 to TRBJ2-5, with TRBD1 matching over 8 bases. Germline CDR1 reads SQVTM; CDR2 reads ANQGSEA. Trimming took 2 bases from V and 2 from J; bases not matched to a gene: 1. This CDR3 is 13 amino acids long. CDR3: CSVERTGQETQYF. The CDR3 nucleotides are TGCAGCGTTGAACGGACAGGGCAAGAGACCCAGTACTTC.

This clonotype was detected only a few times. This rearrangement joins TRBV20-1 to TRBJ2-1; D possibly uses TRBD1 or TRBD2 (6 bases each). CDR1 and CDR2 from the germline V gene are DFQATT and SNEGSKA (reference sequence). The V gene lost 3 bases and the J gene lost 6 bases, with 18 bases spanning the gap. CDR3 length: 15 residues. The CDR3 nucleotides are TGCAGTGCTAGCTCGCGTCGGGGGCGTAGCAATGAGCAGTTCTTC. Its translation: CSASSRRGRSNEQFF.

The V and J genes are TRBV19 and TRBJ1-5, with D perhaps matching TRBD1 (5 bases). This CDR3 contains 12 residues. Germline values: CDR1 LNHDA, CDR2 SQIVND (reference sequence). V was pared by 7 bases and J by 9 bases, with 13 bases between. The CDR3 is CASTGGFSPQHF. The CDR3, as DNA: TGTGCCAGTACTGGGGGGTTCTCGCCCCAGCATTTT.

The table lists this clonotype with many counts. The chain has TRBV7-8 and TRBJ2-7; D not certain. CDR1 and CDR2 (germline): SGHVS, FQNEAQ. This CDR3 region has 13 residues. V was clipped by 4 bases and J by 0 bases, with 7 bases between them. For the CDR3, the DNA is TGTGCCAGCAGCTCCAGGAGCTCCTACGAGCAGTACTTC. Its protein is CASSSRSSYEQYF.

In this sample, this clonotype turned up a few times. The chain uses TRBV12-3 or TRBV12-4 and TRBJ2-2; D may correspond to TRBD1 or TRBD2 (5 bases each). The CDR3 extends over 17 amino acids. With 6 bases removed from V and 1 base from J, the gap between germline ends came to 18 bases. CDR3 loop: CASSAPREGMNTGELFF. In DNA form, the CDR3 reads TGTGCCAGCAGCGCTCCTCGAGAGGGGATGAACACCGGGGAGCTGTTTTTT.

The chain uses TRBV27 and TRBJ2-2, with D perhaps TRBD2 (6 bases). In germline, CDR1 is MNHEY, CDR2 SMNVEV (reference sequence). CDR3 size: 14 residues. Trimming shortened V by 5 bases and J by 8 bases, and 15 bases separated the two germline ends. The CDR3 DNA reads as TGTGCCAGCAGTCCGGACTACTTTCCAGGGGAGCTGTTTTTT. It is translated as CASSPDYFPGELFF.

This chain joins TRBV7-6 and TRBJ2-4; D remains ambiguous. V was cut by 5 bases and J by 8 bases, with 16 bases left in between. CDR3 length: 14 amino acids. Germline CDR1 and CDR2: SGHVS and FNYEAQ. The DNA for the CDR3 is TGTGCCAGCAGCACGTCGGGCCTCCTCGACATTCAGTACTTC. Translating it yields CASSTSGLLDIQYF.

This clonotype appeared a few times. The V gene is TRBV3-1, the J gene TRBJ2-3, with 7 bases matching TRBD2. The CDR3 totals 15 residues. V lost 3 bases to trimming and J lost 3 bases; unmatched junction nucleotides: 6. Germline V CDR1 and CDR2: LGHDT, YNNKEL (reference sequence). The CDR3 nucleotides read TGTGCCAGCAGCCAGAGAGCGGGAAGAACAGATACGCAGTATTTT. It is translated as CASSQRAGRTDTQYF.

The table lists this clonotype with many counts. The chain carries TRBV7-8 and TRBJ2-3, with 9 bases lining up with TRBD1. Germline CDR1 SGHVS, CDR2 FQNEAQ. The CDR3 runs 15 residues. The V gene end was trimmed by 3 bases and the J gene end by 1 base; junction bases not matched to a gene: 2. CDR3 amino acids: CASSFTGGGTDTQYF. CDR3 DNA: TGTGCCAGCAGCTTTACAGGGGGCGGCACAGATACGCAGTATTTT.

The rearrangement uses TRBV7-8 and TRBJ2-1; the D is unclear. V lost 3 bases and J lost 8, with 8 bases in between. The CDR3 spans 12 residues. Per germline, CDR1 SGHVS and CDR2 FQNEAQ. CDR3 amino acids: CASSFLIDEQFF. The DNA for the CDR3 is TGTGCCAGCAGCTTCCTTATCGATGAGCAGTTCTTC.

CDR3 protein: CASSMTGESTEKLFF. For the CDR3, the DNA is TGTGCCAGCAGTATGACAGGGGAAAGTACAGAAAAACTGTTTTTT. This chain links TRBV6-6 with TRBJ1-4; TRBD1 matches 8 bases. Germline trimming cut 5 bases from V and 8 bases from J; bases unmatched to any gene: 10. The CDR3 is 15 residues long. Germline V gene lookup returns CDR1 MNHNY and CDR2 SVGAGI (reference sequence).

V and J are TRBV7-2 and TRBJ2-5; D remains ambiguous. The CDR3 runs to 10 residues. V lost 5 bases and J lost 13, with 11 bases in between. Germline assignment: CDR1 SGHTA and CDR2 FQGNSA. The CDR3 coding sequence is TGTGCCAGCAGCCCCGGGCAAGTGTACTTC. Translation gives CASSPGQVYF.